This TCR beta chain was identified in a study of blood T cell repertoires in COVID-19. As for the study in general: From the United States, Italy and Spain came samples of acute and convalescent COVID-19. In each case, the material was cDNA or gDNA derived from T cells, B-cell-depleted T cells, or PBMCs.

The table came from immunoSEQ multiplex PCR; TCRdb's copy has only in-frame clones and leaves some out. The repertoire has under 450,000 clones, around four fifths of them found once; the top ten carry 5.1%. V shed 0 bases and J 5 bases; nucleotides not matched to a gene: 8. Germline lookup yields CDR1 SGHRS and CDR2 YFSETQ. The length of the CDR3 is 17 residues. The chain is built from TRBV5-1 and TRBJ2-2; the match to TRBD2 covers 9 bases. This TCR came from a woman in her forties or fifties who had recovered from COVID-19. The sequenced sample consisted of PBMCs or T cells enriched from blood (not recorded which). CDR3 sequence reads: CASSLVIASGKTGELFF. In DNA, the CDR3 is TGCGCCAGCAGCTTGGTAATTGCTAGCGGGAAGACCGGGGAGCTGTTTTTT.